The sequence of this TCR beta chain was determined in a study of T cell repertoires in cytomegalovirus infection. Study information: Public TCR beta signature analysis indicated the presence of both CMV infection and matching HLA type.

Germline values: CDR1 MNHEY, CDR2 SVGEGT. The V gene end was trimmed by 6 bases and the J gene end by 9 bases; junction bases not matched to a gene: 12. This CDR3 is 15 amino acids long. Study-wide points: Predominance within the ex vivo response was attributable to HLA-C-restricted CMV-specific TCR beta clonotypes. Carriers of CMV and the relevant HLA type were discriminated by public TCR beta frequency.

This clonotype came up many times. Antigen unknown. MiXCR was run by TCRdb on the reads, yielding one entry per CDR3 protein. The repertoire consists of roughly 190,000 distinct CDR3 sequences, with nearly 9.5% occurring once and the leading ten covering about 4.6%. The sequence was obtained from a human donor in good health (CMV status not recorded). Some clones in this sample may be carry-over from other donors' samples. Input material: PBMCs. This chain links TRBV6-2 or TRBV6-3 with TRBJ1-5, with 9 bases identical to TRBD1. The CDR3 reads CASSPGQGYRLPQHF. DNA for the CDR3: TGTGCCAGCAGCCCGGGACAGGGTTATAGACTGCCCCAGCATTTT.